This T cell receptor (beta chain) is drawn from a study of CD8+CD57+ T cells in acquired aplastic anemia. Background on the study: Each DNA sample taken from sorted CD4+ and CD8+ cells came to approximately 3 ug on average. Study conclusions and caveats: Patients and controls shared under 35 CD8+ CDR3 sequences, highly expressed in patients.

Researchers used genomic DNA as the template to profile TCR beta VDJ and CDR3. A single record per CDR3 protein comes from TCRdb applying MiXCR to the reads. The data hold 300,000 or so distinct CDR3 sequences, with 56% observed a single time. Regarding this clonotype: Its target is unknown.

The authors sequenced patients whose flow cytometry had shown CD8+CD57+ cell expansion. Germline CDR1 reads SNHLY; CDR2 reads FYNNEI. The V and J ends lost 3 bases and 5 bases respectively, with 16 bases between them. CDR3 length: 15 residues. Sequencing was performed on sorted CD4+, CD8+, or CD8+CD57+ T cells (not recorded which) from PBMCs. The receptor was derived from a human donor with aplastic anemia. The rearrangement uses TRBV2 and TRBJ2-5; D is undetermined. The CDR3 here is CASSDPLETSETQYF. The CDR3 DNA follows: TGTGCCAGCAGTGATCCCCTAGAGACAAGTGAGACCCAGTACTTC.